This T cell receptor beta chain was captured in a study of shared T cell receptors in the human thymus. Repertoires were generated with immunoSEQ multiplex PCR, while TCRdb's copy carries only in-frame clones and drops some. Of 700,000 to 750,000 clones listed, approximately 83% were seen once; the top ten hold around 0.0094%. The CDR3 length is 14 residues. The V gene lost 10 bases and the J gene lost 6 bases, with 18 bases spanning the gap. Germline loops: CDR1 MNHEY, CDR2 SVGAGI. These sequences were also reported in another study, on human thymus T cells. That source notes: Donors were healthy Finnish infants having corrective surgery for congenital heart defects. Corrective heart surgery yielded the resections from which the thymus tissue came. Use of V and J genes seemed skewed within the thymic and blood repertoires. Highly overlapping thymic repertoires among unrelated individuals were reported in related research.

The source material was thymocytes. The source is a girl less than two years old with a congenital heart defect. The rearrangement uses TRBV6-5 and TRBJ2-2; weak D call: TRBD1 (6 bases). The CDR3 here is CATTRYRVSGELFF. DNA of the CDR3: TGTGCCACCACCCGTTACAGGGTATCCGGGGAGCTGTTTTTT.